The 12 T cell receptor beta chains below all came from one sample that was sequenced in a study of patients and donors after allogeneic stem cell transplantation. TCRdb processed the RT-PCR reads anew with MiXCR; each CDR3 protein has one entry. This sample has about a million distinct CDR3 sequences; over 15% occur once, and the top ten carry around 6%. Sequenced material: blood, either unsorted or a sorted T cell fraction (not recorded which). The receptors shown here come from a human donor who was either an allogeneic HSCT recipient or a stem cell or donor lymphocyte infusion donor (not recorded which). It is not recorded whose cells these are; they may come from a transplant donor.

This clonotype appeared many times. This chain joins TRBV11-1 and TRBJ2-1, with 7 bases fitting TRBD1. This CDR3 spans 12 amino acids. Germline V gene data show CDR1 as SGHAT and CDR2 as FQDESV (reference sequence). Losses at the gene ends were 5 bases for V and 7 bases for J; bases not matched to a gene: 2. The CDR3, as DNA: TGTGCCAGCAGCAACAGGGGTAATGAGCAGTTCTTC. As protein: CASSNRGNEQFF.

This clonotype has a handful of counts. The V and J genes are TRBV6-1 and TRBJ1-2; 7 bases align to TRBD1. CDR1 and CDR2 from the germline V gene are MNHNS and SASEGT. The CDR3 runs to 14 residues. V lost 7 bases, J lost 1 base, and 6 bases stayed unmatched. CDR3 sequence (DNA): TGTGCCAGCACCAACAGGGGCAGTAACTATGGCTACACCTTC. It yields the protein CASTNRGSNYGYTF.

This clonotype showed up many times. The V and J genes are TRBV11-2 and TRBJ2-1; a weak D match, TRBD2 (7 bases). The CDR3 length is 17 residues. Deletions cut 7 bases from V and 3 bases from J, with 22 bases between. Germline values: CDR1 SGHAT, CDR2 FQNNGV. The DNA for the CDR3 is TGTGCCAGCACCGTCGACCTTGCGGGGGCCCTCTACAATGAGCAGTTCTTC. Translation gives CASTVDLAGALYNEQFF.

The rearrangement links TRBV7-9 to TRBJ2-5; a possible D gene is TRBD2 (6 bases). CDR3 length: 14 residues. V lost 6 bases to trimming and J lost 4 bases, with 15 bases between them. Per the germline V gene, CDR1 is SEHNR and CDR2 is FQNEAQ (reference sequence). Here the CDR3 DNA reads TGTGCCAGCAGGCTTACCGGGACTGGAGAGACCCAGTACTTC. It specifies CASRLTGTGETQYF.

This clonotype was counted between two and nine times. This chain connects TRBV2 to TRBJ1-1, with D perhaps TRBD1 (5 bases). Between the trimmed V and J ends, which lost 2 bases and 7 bases, there was a span of 14 bases. This CDR3 has 14 amino acids. Germline CDR1 SNHLY, CDR2 FYNNEI. The CDR3 loop is CASSESGRDGEAFF. Written as DNA, the CDR3 is TGTGCCAGCAGTGAATCCGGCAGGGATGGTGAAGCTTTCTTT. Full variable domain (missing parts from reference TRBV2 and TRBJ1-1): EPEVTQTPSHQVTQMGQEVILRCVPISNHLYFYWYRQILGQKVEFLVSFYNNEISEKSEIFDDQFSVERPDGSNFTLKIRSTKLEDSAMYFCASSESGRDGEAFFGQGTRLTVV.

The chain couples TRBV29-1 to TRBJ2-4, with D possibly being TRBD2 (6 bases). Germline V lookup: CDR1 SQVTM, CDR2 ANQGSEA. Deletions cut 6 bases from V and 7 bases from J, with 16 bases between. CDR3 size: 13 residues. In DNA form, the CDR3 reads TGCAGCGTGGAGAGCGGGCCTGGGAACATTCAGTACTTC. Encoded protein: CSVESGPGNIQYF. Using reference TRBV29-1 and TRBJ2-4 for the parts outside the CDR3, the full variable domain is SAVISQKPSRDICQRGTSLTIQCQVDSQVTMMFWYRQQPGQSLTLIATANQGSEATYESGFVIDKFPISRPNLTFSTLTVSNMSPEDSSIYLCSVESGPGNIQYFGAGTRLSVL.

This clonotype was seen only a few times. The rearrangement uses TRBV10-2 and TRBJ2-1; no firm D call. The CDR3 spans 12 residues. Per the germline V gene, CDR1 is WSHSY and CDR2 is SAAADI. Trimming pared 2 bases from V and 7 bases from J, leaving 6 bases between. The CDR3 protein is CASSETLNEQFF. CDR3 DNA: TGCGCCAGCAGTGAGACCCTTAATGAGCAGTTCTTC.

V and J are TRBV19 and TRBJ1-2; perhaps TRBD1 as D (5 bases). Looked up from germline, CDR1 is LNHDA and CDR2 is SQIVND (reference sequence). CDR3 size: 15 residues. V was shortened by 5 bases and J by 0 bases, with 13 bases between the two germline ends. The CDR3 region is CASSLGAAANYGYTF. The CDR3 nucleotides are TGTGCCAGTAGTTTAGGGGCAGCGGCTAACTATGGCTACACCTTC.

The chain couples TRBV6-1 to TRBJ1-2; D is uncertain. Trimming took off 6 bases at V and 6 bases at J, with 14 bases between the two ends. Germline V lookup: CDR1 MNHNS, CDR2 SASEGT. The CDR3 has 13 amino acids. CDR3 bases: TGTGCCAGCAGCCGAACGAACTCTCATGGCTACACCTTC. Its translation: CASSRTNSHGYTF.

This clonotype was counted between two and nine times. The chain carries TRBV20-1 and TRBJ2-1, with 9 bases aligning to TRBD2. The germline CDR1 and CDR2 sequences are DFQATT and SNEGSKA (reference sequence). The CDR3 spans 17 residues. The trim removed 3 bases at V and 0 bases at J, leaving 9 bases unmatched. In DNA, the CDR3 is TGCAGTGCTAGCCGAAAAAGCGGGAGGCCCTCCTACAATGAGCAGTTCTTC. It encodes CSASRKSGRPSYNEQFF.

The chain carries TRBV7-9 and TRBJ2-7, with 8 positions matching TRBD1. Losses at the gene ends were 5 bases for V and 2 bases for J; bases not matched to a gene: 8. The germline CDR1 and CDR2 sequences are SEHNR and FQNEAQ (reference sequence). The CDR3 contains 15 residues. The CDR3 bases are TGTGCCAGCAGCACGAAAGGACAGGGAACCTACGAGCAGTACTTC. Protein: CASSTKGQGTYEQYF. The full variable domain, rest sourced from reference TRBV7-9 and TRBJ2-7, is DTGVSQNPRHKITKRGQNVTFRCDPISEHNRLYWYRQTLGQGPEFLTYFQNEAQLEKSRLLSDRFSAERPKGSFSTLEIQRTEQGDSAMYLCASSTKGQGTYEQYFGPGTRLTVT.

This rearrangement joins TRBV18 to TRBJ1-1; D call uncertain. This CDR3 has 14 residues. Germline assignment: CDR1 KGHSH and CDR2 LQKENI. The germline V and J ends were trimmed by 6 bases and 3 bases, with 14 bases remaining between them. The CDR3: CASSPNEGYTEAFF. The DNA of the CDR3 is TGTGCCAGCTCCCCCAATGAGGGTTACACTGAAGCTTTCTTT.